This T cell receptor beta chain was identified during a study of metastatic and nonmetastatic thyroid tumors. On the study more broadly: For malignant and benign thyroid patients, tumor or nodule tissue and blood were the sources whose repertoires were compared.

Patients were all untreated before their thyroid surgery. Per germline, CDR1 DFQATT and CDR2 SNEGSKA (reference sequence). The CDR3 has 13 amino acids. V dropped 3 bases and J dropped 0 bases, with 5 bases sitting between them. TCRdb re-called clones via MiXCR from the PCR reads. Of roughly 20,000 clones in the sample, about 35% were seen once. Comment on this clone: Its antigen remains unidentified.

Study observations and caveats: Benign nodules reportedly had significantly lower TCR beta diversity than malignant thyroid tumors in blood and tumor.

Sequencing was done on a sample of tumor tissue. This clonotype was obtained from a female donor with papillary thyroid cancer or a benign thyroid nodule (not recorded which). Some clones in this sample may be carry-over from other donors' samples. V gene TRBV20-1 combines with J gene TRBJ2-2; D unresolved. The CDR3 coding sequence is TGCAGTGCTAGGGCGTCGAACACCGGGGAGCTGTTTTTT. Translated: CSARASNTGELFF.